Shown below are 10 T cell receptor beta chains from a single sample sequenced in a study of T cell responses to AZD1222 COVID-19 vaccine. Sequencing was performed with immunoSEQ multiplex PCR; in TCRdb, only in-frame clones are kept and a portion is missing. The table lists 150,000 to 200,000 clones, about 90% of them singletons. The source material was peripheral blood, sampled on day 0 of AZD1222 vaccination. The source is an adult in good health.

The chain joins TRBV6-5 to TRBJ2-1, with 11 bases matching TRBD2. There are 14 residues in the CDR3. Unmatched junction bases numbered 1, after V lost 5 bases and J lost 4 bases. Germline-derived CDR1 and CDR2 are MNHEY and SVGAGI. CDR3 protein: CASSRTSGYNEQFF. Here the CDR3 DNA reads TGTGCCAGCAGTAGGACTAGCGGGTACAATGAGCAGTTCTTC.

The CDR3 sequence: CASSDRTRSGAYTQYF. The CDR3 coding sequence is TGCGCCAGCAGTGATCGGACGAGAAGCGGGGCCTATACGCAGTATTTT. The V and J genes are TRBV10-2 and TRBJ2-3; 7 bases match TRBD2. Trimming at V came to 3 bases and at J to 7 bases, leaving 13 bases not matched to a gene. This CDR3 is 16 amino acids long. Germline V gene data show CDR1 as WSHSY and CDR2 as SAAADI.

About this clone: One end of the junction varies from germline; a read error may be responsible. J is TRBJ2-1 and V is TRBV25-1; D remains unclear. Per germline, CDR1 MGHDK and CDR2 SYGVNS. The CDR3 runs to 12 residues. The CDR3, as DNA: TGTGCCAGCAGGAGCCCTACCCCGGAGCTGTTCTTC. Residues: CASRSPTPELFF.

This sequence joins TRBV21-1 and TRBJ1-5; the table assigns TRBD1, which was not confirmed against the DNA. TRBV21-1 is marked as a pseudogene. The CDR3 totals 18 residues. The CDR3 coding sequence is TGTGCCAGCAGCAATTGTCTAGGGGCAGGTAATAGCAATCAGCCCCAGCATTTT. Its protein product is CASSNCLGAGNSNQPQHF.

This clone was seen only a few times. This chain uses TRBV18 with TRBJ1-1; D may be TRBD1 (6 bases). V lost 4 bases, J lost 8 bases, and 11 bases lay in between. Germline assignment: CDR1 KGHSH and CDR2 LQKENI. The CDR3 extends over 12 amino acids. CDR3 nucleotide sequence: TGTGCCAGCTCACAGACAGGTCCCGAAGCTTTCTTT. Translation gives CASSQTGPEAFF.

This chain joins TRBV30 and TRBJ2-7; tentative D call: TRBD1 (6 bases). Trimming took 3 bases from V and 3 from J, leaving 9 bases between them. CDR1 is GTSNPN, CDR2 SVGIG, per germline (reference sequence). The CDR3 has 12 amino acids. The DNA of the CDR3 is TGTGCCTGGAGCCGGGACAACTACGAGCAGTACTTC. Translated, it gives CAWSRDNYEQYF.

CDR3: CASSIRDRGRGYGTDTQYF. CDR3 DNA sequence: TGTGCCAGTAGTATCCGCGACCGAGGGAGGGGATATGGCACAGATACGCAGTATTTT. This sequence joins TRBV19 and TRBJ2-3, with 7 bases that match TRBD2. The CDR3 is made up of 19 amino acids. J was trimmed by 1 base and V by 3 bases; bases with no gene match: 16. Germline CDR1 reads LNHDA; CDR2 reads SQIVND (reference sequence). Based on the CDR3 plus reference TRBV19 and TRBJ2-3, the full variable domain is DGGITQSPKYLFRKEGQNVTLSCEQNLNHDAMYWYRQDPGQGLRLIYYSQIVNDFQKGDIAEGYSVSREKKESFPLTVTSAQKNPTAFYLCASSIRDRGRGYGTDTQYFGPGTRLTVL.

As to this clone: The same CDR3 arises from other DNA sequences in this sample as well. The chain has TRBV6-5 and TRBJ1-6; perhaps TRBD1 as D (5 bases). There are 15 residues in the CDR3. Germline V gene lookup returns CDR1 MNHEY and CDR2 SVGAGI. The ends were cut back, 0 bases at V and 4 bases at J, with 7 bases in the middle. CDR3 DNA sequence: TGTGCCAGCAGTTACTCAGGACAATATAATTCACCCCTCCACTTT. This sequence encodes CASSYSGQYNSPLHF.

V is TRBV7-9 and J is TRBJ1-5; perhaps TRBD1 as D (6 bases). The CDR3 consists of 13 residues. CDR1 and CDR2 (germline): SEHNR, FQNEAQ (reference sequence). Trimming cost V 6 bases and J 5 bases, with 11 bases left between them. The CDR3, as DNA: TGTGCCAGCAGAAACAGGGAAGATCAGCCCCAGCATTTT. It translates to CASRNREDQPQHF.

The gene calls are TRBV6-5 and TRBJ2-7, with D possibly matching TRBD1 (6 bases). The CDR3 is 15 residues long. The V and J ends lost 4 bases and 4 bases respectively, with 17 bases between them. Per the germline V gene, CDR1 is MNHEY and CDR2 is SVGAGI. Here the CDR3 DNA reads TGTGCCAGCAGTTCAGGGGCCTTAACGGGGTACGAGCAGTACTTC. This encodes CASSSGALTGYEQYF.